The 30 T cell receptor beta chains below come from one sample, sequenced in a study of blood T cell repertoires in COVID-19. TCRdb's copy holds only in-frame clones and misses some; the assay was immunoSEQ multiplex PCR. Counted here are roughly 70,000 clones, around 81% occurring once; the ten biggest clones make up 25% to 30%. Source material: peripheral blood. These receptors originate from a human donor in a cohort sampled during active COVID-19.

The CDR3 sequence is CASRPPGTVNTEAFF. The DNA for the CDR3 is TGTGCCAGCAGGCCTCCCGGGACAGTGAACACTGAAGCTTTCTTT. The chain recombines TRBV7-9 with TRBJ1-1, with 7 bases identical to TRBD1. The J segment lost 0 bases and the V segment lost 6 bases, leaving 7 bases of the junction unmatched. Germline-derived CDR1 and CDR2 are SEHNR and FQNEAQ (reference sequence). The CDR3 runs 15 residues.

CDR3 protein: CASSNRDSSYEQYF. The DNA of the CDR3 is TGTGCCAGCAGCAACCGGGACAGTTCCTACGAGCAGTACTTC. The chain combines TRBV4-2 with TRBJ2-7; TRBD1 matches 7 bases. J was trimmed by 1 base and V by 5 bases; bases with no gene match: 5. The CDR3 has 14 amino acids. Germline-derived CDR1 and CDR2 are LGHNA and YNFKEQ.

CDR3 loop: CASSRDTGRDEQFF. CDR3 nucleotides: TGTGCCAGCAGTCGGGATACAGGGAGAGATGAGCAGTTCTTC. The rearrangement uses TRBV6-5 and TRBJ2-1; possibly TRBD1 for D (6 bases). From germline, CDR1 is MNHEY and CDR2 SVGAGI. This CDR3 is built from 14 residues. The V end lost 5 bases, the J end lost 8 bases, and 16 bases lay between the germline ends.

The CDR3 coding sequence is TGTGCCAGCAGTCCCGGGACACAGAGCTCCTACAATGAGCAGTTCTTC. As protein: CASSPGTQSSYNEQFF. The V call is TRBV28, the J call TRBJ2-1; D perhaps matches TRBD1 (6 bases). Germline values: CDR1 MDHEN, CDR2 SYDVKM. The V end was cut by 5 bases, the J end by 0 bases, with 14 bases between. The CDR3 covers 16 residues.

This clone came up a few times. This sequence joins TRBV10-1 and TRBJ2-7; the match to TRBD2 covers 8 bases. Germline V gives CDR1 WNHNN, CDR2 SYGVQD (reference sequence). Germline trimming cut 3 bases from V and 2 bases from J; bases unmatched to any gene: 9. The CDR3 is 16 residues long. The DNA for the CDR3 is TGCGCCAGCAGTGATGATGGAATAGCGGGGACCTACGAGCAGTACTTC. Translation gives CASSDDGIAGTYEQYF.

The chain couples TRBV7-9 to TRBJ2-3; TRBD2 aligns across 9 bases. V was pared by 5 bases and J by 1 base, with 7 bases of the junction left unmatched. The CDR3 is 16 residues long. Germline V gene lookup returns CDR1 SEHNR and CDR2 FQNEAQ (reference sequence). The chain's CDR3 is CASSRTAGGRTDTQYF. The CDR3 DNA sequence: TGTGCCAGCAGCCGGACAGCGGGGGGCCGCACAGATACGCAGTATTTT.

The rearrangement joins TRBV7-9 to TRBJ2-7; 8 bases align to TRBD1. This CDR3 has 14 residues. CDR1 and CDR2 from the germline V gene are SEHNR and FQNEAQ (reference sequence). V lost 5 bases to trimming and J lost 4 bases; unmatched junction nucleotides: 7. DNA of the CDR3: TGTGCCAGCAGCAACCGACAGGGGACGTACGAGCAGTACTTC. Translating it yields CASSNRQGTYEQYF.

This chain connects TRBV12-3 or TRBV12-4 to TRBJ1-4, with D unresolved. V was shortened by 1 base and J by 8 bases, with 8 bases between the two germline ends. CDR3 size: 13 residues. CDR3 nucleotide sequence: TGTGCCAGCAGTTTAGGTGCGGGAGAAAAACTGTTTTTT. Translated: CASSLGAGEKLFF.

This rearrangement joins TRBV7-2 to TRBJ2-1, with no clear D. The CDR3 contains 14 residues. The germline V and J ends were trimmed by 5 bases and 12 bases, with 20 bases remaining between them. Germline V gives CDR1 SGHTA, CDR2 FQGNSA. CDR3 DNA sequence: TGTGCCAGCAGCCTAGATTCTACGGCGCGGCGGCAGTTCTTC. Translating it yields CASSLDSTARRQFF.

V usage is TRBV6-5 and J usage is TRBJ2-3, with a weak D call TRBD2 (5 bases). CDR1 and CDR2 (germline): MNHEY, SVGAGI. The V end was cut by 2 bases, the J end by 4 bases, with 10 bases between. The CDR3 is 14 amino acids. This CDR3 is CASSYQTGADTQYF. CDR3 bases: TGTGCCAGCAGTTACCAGACCGGGGCAGATACGCAGTATTTT.

V gene TRBV6-5 combines with J gene TRBJ2-4; TRBD2 might be the D (6 bases). The CDR3 contains 14 residues. Trimming removed 8 bases from V and 8 bases from J, with 19 bases in between. Germline CDR1 and CDR2: MNHEY and SVGAGI. The chain's CDR3 is CASRRISPGDIQYF. The CDR3 nucleotides are TGTGCCAGCCGCCGAATTAGTCCGGGGGACATTCAGTACTTC.

This clone was recorded once. This chain uses TRBV10-2 with TRBJ2-1; TRBD2 agrees at 8 bases. The V gene end was trimmed by 8 bases and the J gene end by 4 bases; junction bases not matched to a gene: 7. Germline CDR1 is WSHSY and CDR2 is SAAADI. There are 14 residues in the CDR3. In DNA, the CDR3 is TGCGCCAGCTGGAGCGGGGGCGGATACAATGAGCAGTTCTTC. It translates to CASWSGGGYNEQFF.

In its sample, this clone was seen a few times. This sequence joins TRBV7-2 and TRBJ2-2, with 7 bases that match TRBD2. Germline V gives CDR1 SGHTA, CDR2 FQGNSA. The CDR3 is made up of 17 amino acids. With V trimmed by 8 bases and J by 6 bases, 18 bases remained unmatched. In nucleotides, the CDR3 is TGTGCCAGCGCTAGAAACCCAGGACTAGGTATCGCCGGGGAGCTGTTTTTT. As protein: CASARNPGLGIAGELFF.

The chain joins TRBV15 to TRBJ1-2; D not certain. V lost 5 bases and J 1 base, leaving 5 bases between the germline ends. CDR3 size: 12 residues. CDR1 LNHNV and CDR2 YYDKDF come from the germline V gene (reference sequence). The CDR3, as DNA: TGTGCCACCAGCGAGCTTAACTATGGCTACACCTTC. Encoded protein: CATSELNYGYTF. Complete variable domain (other parts from reference TRBV15 and TRBJ1-2): DAMVIQNPRYQVTQFGKPVTLSCSQTLNHNVMYWYQQKSSQAPKLLFHYYDKDFNNEADTPDNFQSRRPNTSFCFLDIRSPGLGDTAMYLCATSELNYGYTFGSGTRLTVV.

This chain links TRBV2 with TRBJ2-7; 8 bases are a match to TRBD1. The CDR3 is 15 residues long. J lost 4 bases, V lost 2 bases, and 7 bases had no gene match. Germline CDR1 SNHLY, CDR2 FYNNEI. The CDR3 here is CASSELAGGTYEQYF. In DNA, the CDR3 is TGTGCCAGCAGTGAACTGGCAGGGGGCACTTACGAGCAGTACTTC. Combining the CDR3 with reference TRBV2 and TRBJ2-7 gives the whole variable domain EPEVTQTPSHQVTQMGQEVILRCVPISNHLYFYWYRQILGQKVEFLVSFYNNEISEKSEIFDDQFSVERPDGSNFTLKIRSTKLEDSAMYFCASSELAGGTYEQYFGPGTRLTVT.

V is TRBV15 and J is TRBJ2-5; TRBD1 aligns across 9 bases. After removal of 3 bases from V and 5 bases from J, the junction contained 7 bases not matched to a gene. Germline values: CDR1 LNHNV, CDR2 YYDKDF (reference sequence). The CDR3 runs to 15 residues. The CDR3 bases are TGTGCCACCAGCAGCCTTAACAGGGGGCAGGAGACCCAGTACTTC. Its translation: CATSSLNRGQETQYF.

The J gene is TRBJ2-1, the V gene TRBV3-1 (or the pseudogene TRBV3-2), with D possibly matching TRBD2 (6 bases). CDR3 length equals 11 residues. Germline CDR1 reads LGHDT; CDR2 reads YNNKEL (reference sequence). The V end lost 5 bases, the J end lost 8 bases, and 7 bases lay between the germline ends. The DNA for the CDR3 is TGTGCCAGCAGCTTAGCGGATGAGCAGTTCTTC. It translates to CASSLADEQFF.

V gene TRBV29-1 combines with J gene TRBJ2-3, with D perhaps matching TRBD1 (5 bases). The germline gives CDR1 SQVTM, CDR2 ANQGSEA. V was shortened by 1 base and J by 2 bases, with 13 bases between the two germline ends. CDR3 length: 15 residues. CDR3 sequence: CSVEGGRAPTDTQYF. The CDR3 DNA reads as TGCAGCGTTGAAGGTGGCAGGGCTCCCACAGATACGCAGTATTTT.

V is TRBV19 and J is TRBJ1-1; D might be TRBD1 (6 bases). V lost 6 bases and J lost 9, with 14 bases in between. The CDR3 runs to 12 residues. Germline assignment: CDR1 LNHDA and CDR2 SQIVND (reference sequence). The CDR3 bases are TGTGCCAGTAGCTCCGGGACACTAAAAGCTTTCTTT. It encodes CASSSGTLKAFF.

CDR3 region: CASSVSLNTEAFF. The DNA for the CDR3 is TGTGCCAGCAGTGTTTCGTTGAACACTGAAGCTTTCTTT. This chain joins TRBV6-4 and TRBJ1-1; D is unclear. The CDR3 runs 13 residues. Trimming left V 4 bases short and J 0 bases short, with 6 bases between. Per the germline V gene, CDR1 is MRHNA and CDR2 is SNTAGT.

The rearrangement joins TRBV10-3 to TRBJ2-7, with D maybe TRBD2 (5 bases). Looked up from germline, CDR1 is ENHRY and CDR2 is SYGVKD. This CDR3 spans 16 amino acids. V was trimmed by 0 bases and J by 0 bases, leaving 12 bases between them. The CDR3 is CAISESGRAASYEQYF. As DNA, the CDR3 is TGTGCCATCAGTGAGTCCGGGCGGGCTGCCTCCTACGAGCAGTACTTC.

This clone was seen just once. The gene calls are TRBV9 and TRBJ2-1; no reliable D call. The CDR3 is 12 residues long. V lost 0 bases and J lost 7, with 5 bases in between. Looked up from germline, CDR1 is SGDLS and CDR2 is YYNGEE. Here the CDR3 DNA reads TGTGCCAGCAGCGTAGACGGGAATGAGCAGTTCTTC. This translates into CASSVDGNEQFF.

CDR3 nucleotides: TGTGCCATCCGCCTTGATGGGGGGAGCAATTCACCCCTCCACTTT. This sequence encodes CAIRLDGGSNSPLHF. V is TRBV10-3 and J is TRBJ1-6; the D gene is possibly TRBD1 (5 bases). Germline-derived CDR1 and CDR2 are ENHRY and SYGVKD. V was cut by 8 bases and J by 7 bases, with 18 bases left in between. The CDR3 is made up of 15 amino acids.

The V and J genes are TRBV10-3 and TRBJ1-3; 10 nucleotides align to TRBD1. The germline V gene has CDR1 ENHRY and CDR2 SYGVKD. Unmatched junction bases numbered 3, after V lost 4 bases and J lost 0 bases. The CDR3 has 16 residues. The CDR3 DNA reads as TGTGCCATCAGTGTGGGACAGGGGAGCTCTGGAAACACCATATATTTT. This sequence encodes CAISVGQGSSGNTIYF.

The J gene is TRBJ2-5, the V gene TRBV6-2 or TRBV6-3; 12 nucleotides agree with TRBD1. V lost 5 bases, J lost 4 bases, and 5 bases stayed unmatched. Germline CDR1 MNHEY, CDR2 SVGEGT. This CDR3 has 15 amino acids. CDR3 sequence reads: CASSRDRGLGETQYF. CDR3 nucleotides: TGTGCCAGCAGTCGGGACAGGGGGCTTGGAGAGACCCAGTACTTC.

V is TRBV6-6 and J is TRBJ1-5; unclear D gene. The CDR3 loop spans 17 amino acids. The germline gives CDR1 MNHNY, CDR2 SVGAGI (reference sequence). V gave up 5 bases and J gave up 0 bases, with 17 bases separating them. In DNA form, the CDR3 reads TGTGCCAGCAGTGGATCCTGGCTTACCGATAGCAATCAGCCCCAGCATTTT. It specifies CASSGSWLTDSNQPQHF.

V is TRBV4-1 and J is TRBJ2-3, with D hard to call. CDR1 and CDR2 from the germline V gene are MGHRA and YSYEKL. This CDR3 has 15 amino acids. Trimming cost V 0 bases and J 9 bases, with 16 bases left between them. The CDR3 region has the DNA TGCGCCAGCAGCCAAGAGGAGACTGGCCTCCGCACGCAGTATTTT. Translation gives CASSQEETGLRTQYF.

This sequence joins TRBV5-1 and TRBJ2-1; 12 bases fit TRBD2. This CDR3 contains 17 residues. Germline-derived CDR1 and CDR2 are SGHRS and YFSETQ. The trim removed 4 bases at V and 8 bases at J, leaving 13 bases unmatched. CDR3 loop: CASSQPSGGGLRDEQFF. The CDR3 bases are TGCGCCAGCAGCCAGCCTAGCGGGGGGGGCCTTAGGGATGAGCAGTTCTTC.

This clone was seen just once. The chain joins TRBV18 to TRBJ1-5; 12 nucleotides match TRBD1. V was clipped by 6 bases and J by 6 bases; unmatched bases: 3. CDR3 length: 14 amino acids. Per germline, CDR1 KGHSH and CDR2 LQKENI. CDR3 sequence: CASSGQGAGQPQHF. The DNA for the CDR3 is TGTGCCAGCTCGGGACAGGGGGCCGGTCAGCCCCAGCATTTT.

The V gene is TRBV29-1, the J gene TRBJ2-7; weak D call: TRBD2 (5 bases). The CDR3 is 12 amino acids. The germline V and J ends were trimmed by 4 bases and 2 bases, with 9 bases remaining between them. The germline CDR1 and CDR2 sequences are SQVTM and ANQGSEA. The CDR3 DNA is TGCAGCGTTGGAGGGTCAGCCTACGAGCAGTACTTC. Its protein is CSVGGSAYEQYF.